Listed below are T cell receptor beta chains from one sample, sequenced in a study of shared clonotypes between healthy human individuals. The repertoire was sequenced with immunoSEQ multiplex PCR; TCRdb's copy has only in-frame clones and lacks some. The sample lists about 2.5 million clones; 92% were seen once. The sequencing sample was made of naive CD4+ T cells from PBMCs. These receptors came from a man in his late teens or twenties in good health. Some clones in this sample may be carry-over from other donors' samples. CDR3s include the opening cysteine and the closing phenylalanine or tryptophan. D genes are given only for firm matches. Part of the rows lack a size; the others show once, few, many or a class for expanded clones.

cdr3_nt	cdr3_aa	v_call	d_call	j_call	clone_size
TGTGCCAGTAGCCCGGGACTAACAAGAACCTACGAGCAGTACTTC	CASSPGLTRTYEQYF	TRBV19	TRBD2	TRBJ2-7	-
TGTGCCAGCAGCCAAGATCTTACCCAGCGGGTGCTCATCACCGGGGAGCTGTTTTTT	CASSQDLTQRVLITGELFF	TRBV14	-	TRBJ2-2	-
TGTGCCAGCAGACCACAGACGAACACTGAAGCTTTCTTT	CASRPQTNTEAFF	TRBV7-9	-	TRBJ1-1	-
TGTGCCAGCACCTCCCTCCCGACAGGGGATGAGCAGTACTTC	CASTSLPTGDEQYF	TRBV2	TRBD1	TRBJ2-7	once
TGTGCCAGCAGTTACTCCCGGTGGGTCCCGAATGAAAAACTGTTTTTT	CASSYSRWVPNEKLFF	TRBV6-5	-	TRBJ1-4	-
TGTGCCAGCAGTTCCCGGAGAAACACTGAAGCTTTCTTT	CASSSRRNTEAFF	TRBV28	-	TRBJ1-1	-
TGTGCCAGCGCCGGGGCCTACGATTATGGCTACACCTTC	CASAGAYDYGYTF	TRBV28	-	TRBJ1-2	-
TGCGCCAGCAGCTTGGTCGCTCCCACTGAAGCTTTCTTT	CASSLVAPTEAFF	TRBV5-1	-	TRBJ1-1	-
TGCGCCAGCAGGATTTACGCGGACAGCTCCTACGAGCAGTACTTC	CASRIYADSSYEQYF	TRBV5-1	-	TRBJ2-7	-
TGTGCCAGCAGCCCCCGGAGGAGTACCCCCTACGAGCAGTACTTC	CASSPRRSTPYEQYF	TRBV7-9	-	TRBJ2-7	-
TGCAGCGTTGGGTCGGATGAGCAGTTCTTC	CSVGSDEQFF	TRBV29-1	-	TRBJ2-1	-
TGTGCCAGTAGTAGTAGGCGTCCAGTCGGAAACACCATATATTTT	CASSSRRPVGNTIYF	TRBV19	-	TRBJ1-3	-
TGCACCAGCAGCCAAGAGCCTAGACTCACAGATACGCAGTATTTT	CTSSQEPRLTDTQYF	TRBV1	-	TRBJ2-3	-
TGTGCCAGCAGGGATGTAGCGGGGTTCCAAGAGACCCAGTACTTC	CASRDVAGFQETQYF	TRBV5-4	TRBD2	TRBJ2-5	-
TGCAGCGTTGAAAGCCGGTCCTACGAGCAGTACTTC	CSVESRSYEQYF	TRBV29-1	-	TRBJ2-7	-
TGTGCCAGCAGCCCTCATGGGCGGGACTACGAGCAGTACTTC	CASSPHGRDYEQYF	TRBV11-3	-	TRBJ2-7	-
TGTCCCCAGGATCGGAATCAGCCCCAGCATTTT	CPQDRNQPQHF	TRBV30	-	TRBJ1-5	-
TGTGCCAGCACGAACACAGATACGCAGTATTTT	CASTNTDTQYF	TRBV28	-	TRBJ2-3	-
TGTGCCAGCAGTCCAACTAATGAAAAACTGTTTTTT	CASSPTNEKLFF	TRBV6-1	-	TRBJ1-4	-
TGTGCCAGCAGCTTTCCAACAGGGGGCACTGAAGCTTTCTTT	CASSFPTGGTEAFF	TRBV7-9	TRBD1	TRBJ1-1	few
TGTGCCAGCAGTTATCCGGAATTGAACACTGAAGCTTTCTTT	CASSYPELNTEAFF	TRBV28	-	TRBJ1-1	-
TGCGCCAGCAGCCAGCCTCGTGCTAGCGGAACAGATACGCAGTATTTT	CASSQPRASGTDTQYF	TRBV4-1	TRBD2	TRBJ2-3	-
TGTGCCAGCAGTGATCGCAGGGCCTCCTACGAGCAGTACTTC	CASSDRRASYEQYF	TRBV2	-	TRBJ2-7	once
TGCGCCAGCAGCCAAGATTTCCCCGCAAGGGTCACGGAGCAGTACTTC	CASSQDFPARVTEQYF	TRBV4-1	-	TRBJ2-7	-
TGTGCCAGCAGCCCCGTTAATAGCGGCGTCTCCAATGAGCAGTTCTTC	CASSPVNSGVSNEQFF	TRBV7-9	-	TRBJ2-1	once
TGTGCCAGCAGCTTAGAGGGCGGGAGGGCCGCCGAGCAGTACTTC	CASSLEGGRAAEQYF	TRBV11-2	TRBD2	TRBJ2-7	-